This T cell receptor beta chain was captured in a study of blood T cell repertoires in COVID-19. Study as a whole: COVID-19 samples, acute and convalescent, were from the United States, Italy and Spain. T cells, B-cell-depleted T cells, or PBMCs supplied cDNA or gDNA.

Per the authors' pipeline: Reference gene primer amplification yielded estimated nucleated cell counts. Data came from immunoSEQ multiplex PCR; TCRdb stores just in-frame clones and leaves some out. D and trimming come from the DNA, and the V and J calls and clone size come from that table. Here the sample spans approximately 140,000 clones, 88% being singletons. CDR1 SGHRS and CDR2 YFSETQ come from the germline V gene. After removal of 0 bases from V and 4 bases from J, the junction contained 7 bases not matched to a gene. The CDR3 contains 16 residues. The receptor's source is a woman in her fifties or sixties with acute or convalescent COVID-19. This sequence joins TRBV5-1 and TRBJ1-2; 9 bases line up with TRBD1. Source material: peripheral blood. CDR3 in DNA: TGCGCCAGCAGCTTGGGTCTGGGACAGGGCCCCTATGGCTACACCTTC. Its translation: CASSLGLGQGPYGYTF.